Below are 5 T cell receptor beta chains sequenced from a single sample in a study of blood T cell repertoires in COVID-19. Only in-frame clones appear in the TCRdb table, and some are missing; sequencing was by immunoSEQ multiplex PCR. The table records fewer than 250,000 clones, 70% to 90% of them present only once. The sequenced material came from PBMCs or T cells enriched from blood (not recorded which). The receptors were sampled from a woman between 45 and 60 years old with acute COVID-19.

The chain has TRBV6-5 and TRBJ2-2, with TRBD2 matching 7 bases. The CDR3 spans 14 residues. The V gene's germline CDR1 is MNHEY and CDR2 SVGAGI. V lost 7 bases, J lost 1 base, and 3 bases stayed unmatched. In DNA form, the CDR3 reads TGTGCCAGCACGCGGGGGATGAACACCGGGGAGCTGTTTTTT. Its protein product is CASTRGMNTGELFF.

The chain employs TRBV6-1 and TRBJ1-2; the D gene is possibly TRBD1 (5 bases). V shed 0 bases and J shed 3 bases, with 5 bases lying between them. Per germline, CDR1 MNHNS and CDR2 SASEGT. The CDR3 runs 13 residues. The DNA for the CDR3 is TGTGCCAGCAGTGAAGCCAGGGACTATGGCTACACCTTC. Protein product: CASSEARDYGYTF.

The chain uses TRBV19 and TRBJ1-1, with 7 bases fitting TRBD1. There are 17 residues in the CDR3. Germline loops: CDR1 LNHDA, CDR2 SQIVND (reference sequence). V was pared by 7 bases and J by 0 bases, with 14 bases of the junction left unmatched. In nucleotides, the CDR3 is TGTGCCAGTACCAATTATCGGGACAGCTTCATGAACACTGAAGCTTTCTTT. Translation gives CASTNYRDSFMNTEAFF.

The V gene is TRBV7-2, the J gene TRBJ1-1; TRBD1 matches 10 bases. CDR1 SGHTA and CDR2 FQGNSA come from the germline V gene. This CDR3 has 16 residues. The ends lost 3 bases at V and 0 bases at J; junction bases unmatched: 4. Here the CDR3 reads CASSFRDRGMNTEAFF. In nucleotides, the CDR3 is TGTGCCAGCAGCTTCCGGGACAGGGGAATGAACACTGAAGCTTTCTTT. Full variable domain (rest looked up from reference TRBV7-2 and TRBJ1-1): GAGVSQSPSNKVTEKGKDVELRCDPISGHTALYWYRQSLGQGLEFLIYFQGNSAPDKSGLPSDRFSAERTGGSVSTLTIQRTQQEDSAVYLCASSFRDRGMNTEAFFGQGTRLTVV.

This sequence joins TRBV5-6 and TRBJ1-3; D gene ambiguous. Trimming removed 1 base at V and 0 bases at J, with 11 bases between. The CDR3 spans 16 residues. The germline V gene has CDR1 SGHDT and CDR2 YYEEEE. CDR3 amino acids: CASSLIGGISGNTIYF. The DNA for the CDR3 is TGTGCCAGCAGCTTGATCGGCGGTATCTCTGGAAACACCATATATTTT.